This TCR beta chain came from a study of T cell responses to AZD1222 COVID-19 vaccine listed by TCRdb under 2021. In terms of the full investigation: A total of 230 to 250 trial participants underwent TCR sequencing, of whom nearly 210 received two doses of AZD1222 and some 25 received two doses of the MenACWY control vaccine. Trial participants were enrolled by age into subgroups of 18-55, 56-69 and 70-plus years, and around 140, 26 and 57 TCR-sequenced participants, respectively, were included in these subgroups.

This sample's time point label indicates: about 28 days (+/-7) after the second vaccine dose. Because spike-specific TCR depth and breadth did not differ between the two schedules, AZD1222 recipients who got a second dose at roughly 4 weeks were pooled with those who got a second dose at roughly 12 weeks. Samples from vaccinated people were obtained from the UK trials COV001 and COV002, which included a single-blind randomized controlled phase 2/3 trial of AZD1222 (ChAdOx1 nCoV-19) in healthy adults. For TCRbeta chain sequencing, PBMC samples were collected from trial participants at day 0 and at day 28 after the second dose. Regarding this clone: Its antigen remains unidentified. Base qualities were left out, and no much larger clone turns up one base away.

The CDR3 regions of human TCRbeta chains were subjected to immunosequencing. As for the original processing: TCRs in the repertoires were matched against a reference library of SARS-CoV-2-specific TCRs that had been generated with the MIRA antigen-specificity platform. Breadth was defined as the fraction of unique TCRs that were SARS-CoV-2-associated, and depth was defined as the fraction of total T cells that were SARS-CoV-2-associated. Each spike-specific TCR was assigned to its reactive spike region and to a CD4 or CD8 class using the MIRA data. Log10-transformed breadth and depth values were compared by one-way ANOVA with Sidak's multiple comparisons tests. TCRdb retrieved this table from immuneACCESS and kept in-frame rearrangements only. Not all clones are present; in checked studies, unresolved V genes account for under half, and no reason is known for the remainder. V and J calls plus clone size are reproduced from that table; the DNA served to infer D and trimming. The sample table shows roughly 140,000 clones, and approximately 91% are seen once. The ten largest clones take up about 1.8% of the sample.

V is reduced by 9 bases and J by 6 bases, leaving a spacing of 14 bases between them. The germline V gene supplies CDR1 KGHDR and CDR2 SFDVKD. The CDR3 starts with the cysteine, ends with the phenylalanine, and has 13 residues. The entry retains the CDR3 DNA only, 39 bases that are in frame from base 1. Here is what the overall study found, with its caveats: The 56-69-year group was small, and its depth increase did not reach significance, likely because of low power. Reportedly, almost half of the unique spike-specific TCRs recognized epitopes lying outside the regions that are mutated in the B.1.351 and B.1.1.7 variants. The whole spike protein was spanned by vaccine-associated CD4 TCRs, and dominant responses were seen in regions 160-218 and 743-854. Because no day 14 peak-response samples were available, repertoires were characterized only after the peak T cell response. Participants were mostly white British, with more females than males. The authors suggested clonal diversity may have been underestimated. Only five or six AZD1222 recipients were SARS-CoV-2 seropositive at baseline, limiting conclusions about previously exposed vaccinees. After two AZD1222 doses, both the breadth and the depth of spike-specific TCRs were significantly higher than at day 0 and than in MenACWY recipients.

The rearrangement combines TRBV24-1 with TRBJ2-1; a confident D gene designation cannot be given. The clonotype comes from an adult who received the AZD1222 COVID-19 vaccine. This specimen consisted of peripheral blood, obtained 28 days after the second AZD1222 dose. The DNA reads as follows: TGTGCCACCGGGTCGACGGGCTCCAATGAGCAGTTCTTC. Its translation reads: CATGSTGSNEQFF.